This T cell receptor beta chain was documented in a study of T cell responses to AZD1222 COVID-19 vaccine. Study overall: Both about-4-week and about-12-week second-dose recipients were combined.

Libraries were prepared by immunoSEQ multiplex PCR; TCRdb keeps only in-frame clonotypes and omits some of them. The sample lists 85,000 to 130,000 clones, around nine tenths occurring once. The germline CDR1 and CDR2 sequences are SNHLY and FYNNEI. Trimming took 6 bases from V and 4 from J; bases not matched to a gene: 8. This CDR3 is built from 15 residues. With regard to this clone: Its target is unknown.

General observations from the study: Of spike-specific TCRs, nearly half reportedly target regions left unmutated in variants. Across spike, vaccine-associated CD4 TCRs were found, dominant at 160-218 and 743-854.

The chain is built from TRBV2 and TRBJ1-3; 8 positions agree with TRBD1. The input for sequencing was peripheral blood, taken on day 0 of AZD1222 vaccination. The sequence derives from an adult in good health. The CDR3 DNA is TGTGCCAGCAGGGGATTCGGACAGGGCGGAAACACCATATATTTT. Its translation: CASRGFGQGGNTIYF.